This is a list of T cell receptor beta chains from one sample in a study of cytomegalovirus exposure and HLA in healthy donors. Produced via immunoSEQ multiplex PCR; TCRdb's table is partial and in-frame only. The sample yields approximately 90,000 clones, about 78% seen once. Input material: PBMCs. These receptors all stem from a man aged 40-49 years in good health and CMV-seronegative. CDR3s include the opening cysteine and the closing phenylalanine or tryptophan. Fields, in order: clone size, D gene, J gene, V gene, CDR3 protein, CDR3 DNA. A D gene is named only where the DNA matches it firmly. Size tells how often a clone was seen (once, few, many) or the class of an expanded clone, and some rows leave it out.

size: NA
D: TRBD2
J: TRBJ2-7
V: TRBV5-6
CDR3: CASSNLGRGVYEQYF
DNA: TGTGCCAGCAGCAACCTTGGGCGGGGGGTCTACGAGCAGTACTTC

size: few
D: TRBD1
J: TRBJ2-7
V: TRBV27
CDR3: CASSLVRGLHEQYF
DNA: TGTGCCAGCAGTTTGGTGAGGGGGCTCCACGAGCAGTACTTC

size: NA
D: NA
J: TRBJ1-2
V: TRBV5-4
CDR3: CASSRNFQGTYGYTF
DNA: TGTGCCAGCAGCCGAAACTTTCAGGGGACCTATGGCTACACCTTC

size: NA
D: NA
J: TRBJ1-2
V: TRBV30
CDR3: CAWSREGGYTF
DNA: TGTGCCTGGAGTAGGGAGGGAGGCTACACCTTC

size: NA
D: NA
J: TRBJ1-1
V: TRBV9
CDR3: CASSVGGTTEAFF
DNA: TGTGCCAGCAGCGTAGGCGGTACCACTGAAGCTTTCTTT

size: NA
D: NA
J: TRBJ2-1
V: TRBV5-8
CDR3: CASSLAGLELGRNEQFF
DNA: TGTGCCAGCAGCTTGGCCGGTCTAGAATTGGGGAGGAATGAGCAGTTCTTC

size: NA
D: NA
J: TRBJ2-3
V: TRBV19
CDR3: CASSPRGGGFTDTQYF
DNA: TGTGCCAGTAGTCCCAGGGGAGGGGGTTTCACAGATACGCAGTATTTT

size: NA
D: TRBD2
J: TRBJ2-3
V: TRBV30
CDR3: CAWSVSGGRDTQYF
DNA: TGTGCCTGGAGCGTTAGCGGGGGACGAGATACGCAGTATTTT

size: NA
D: TRBD2
J: TRBJ2-2
V: TRBV19
CDR3: CASKRYPGLADNTGELFF
DNA: TGTGCCAGTAAAAGGTACCCCGGACTAGCGGACAACACCGGGGAGCTGTTTTTT

size: NA
D: NA
J: TRBJ1-4
V: TRBV5-1
CDR3: CASSLAGRWSNEKLFF
DNA: TGCGCCAGCAGCTTGGCCGGGAGGTGGTCTAATGAAAAACTGTTTTTT

size: once
D: TRBD1
J: TRBJ2-3
V: TRBV11-2
CDR3: CASSRDRTFVTDTQYF
DNA: TGTGCCAGCAGCCGGGACAGGACCTTTGTCACAGATACGCAGTATTTT

size: NA
D: NA
J: TRBJ2-2
V: TRBV15
CDR3: CATSRDRTGELFF
DNA: TGTGCCACCAGCAGAGATCGGACCGGGGAGCTGTTTTTT

size: once
D: TRBD2
J: TRBJ2-3
V: TRBV5-4
CDR3: CASRSGSSGRTSTDTQYF
DNA: TGTGCCAGCAGGTCAGGGAGTAGCGGGAGGACTAGCACAGATACGCAGTATTTT

size: NA
D: NA
J: TRBJ1-1
V: TRBV19
CDR3: CASSTRMTGATEAFF
DNA: TGTGCCAGTAGTACCCGGATGACAGGTGCCACTGAAGCTTTCTTT

size: NA
D: TRBD1
J: TRBJ2-7
V: TRBV29-1
CDR3: CSVGQGEGEQYF
DNA: TGCAGCGTGGGACAGGGAGAAGGCGAGCAGTACTTC

size: NA
D: TRBD1
J: TRBJ1-4
V: TRBV7-9
CDR3: CASSLWTGEKLFF
DNA: TGTGCCAGCAGCTTGTGGACAGGGGAAAAACTGTTTTTT

size: NA
D: NA
J: TRBJ2-3
V: TRBV6-1
CDR3: CASSEAGGSGSTDTQYF
DNA: TGTGCCAGCAGTGAAGCGGGGGGAAGCGGGAGCACAGATACGCAGTATTTT

size: NA
D: TRBD1
J: TRBJ1-2
V: TRBV7-2
CDR3: CASSPPGTGTGYTF
DNA: TGTGCCAGCAGCCCACCTGGGACAGGGACTGGCTACACCTTC

size: NA
D: NA
J: TRBJ1-1
V: TRBV2
CDR3: CASQGNTEAFF
DNA: TGTGCCAGCCAGGGAAACACTGAAGCTTTCTTT

size: few
D: TRBD1
J: TRBJ1-1
V: TRBV7-7
CDR3: CASSLDRGSEAFF
DNA: TGTGCCAGCAGCTTAGACAGGGGGTCTGAAGCTTTCTTT

size: few
D: TRBD1
J: TRBJ2-5
V: TRBV11-2
CDR3: CASSLDPSRDRYQETQYF
DNA: TGTGCCAGCAGCTTAGACCCCAGCCGGGACAGGTACCAAGAGACCCAGTACTTC

size: NA
D: NA
J: TRBJ1-6
V: TRBV30
CDR3: CAWRGPGAYNSPLHF
DNA: TGTGCCTGGAGGGGCCCGGGGGCCTATAATTCACCCCTCCACTTT

size: few
D: NA
J: TRBJ1-6
V: TRBV28
CDR3: CASSFAQPNSPLHF
DNA: TGTGCCAGCAGTTTCGCACAGCCTAATTCACCCCTCCACTTT

size: NA
D: TRBD1
J: TRBJ2-3
V: TRBV5-4
CDR3: CASSIRTGGLDTQYF
DNA: TGTGCCAGCAGCATTCGGACAGGGGGCTTGGATACGCAGTATTTT

size: NA
D: TRBD2
J: TRBJ2-7
V: TRBV2
CDR3: CASSEGPRTSGRAYEQYF
DNA: TGTGCCAGCAGTGAAGGCCCTAGGACTAGCGGGAGGGCTTACGAGCAGTACTTC

size: NA
D: TRBD2
J: TRBJ2-3
V: TRBV11-2
CDR3: CASSFPLAGEADTQYF
DNA: TGTGCCAGCAGCTTCCCACTAGCGGGAGAAGCAGATACGCAGTATTTT